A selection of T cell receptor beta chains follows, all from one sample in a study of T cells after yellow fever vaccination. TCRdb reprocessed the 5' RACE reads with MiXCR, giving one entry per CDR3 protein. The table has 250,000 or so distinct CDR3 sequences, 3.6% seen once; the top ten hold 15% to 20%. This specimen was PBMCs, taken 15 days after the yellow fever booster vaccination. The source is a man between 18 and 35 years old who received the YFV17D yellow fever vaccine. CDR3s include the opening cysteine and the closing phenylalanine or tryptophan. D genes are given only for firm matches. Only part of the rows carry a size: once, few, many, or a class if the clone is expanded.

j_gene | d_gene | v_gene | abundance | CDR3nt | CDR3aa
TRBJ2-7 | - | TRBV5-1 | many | TGCGCCAGCAGCGCCCGGGGCCTTACCTACGAGCAGTACTTC | CASSARGLTYEQYF
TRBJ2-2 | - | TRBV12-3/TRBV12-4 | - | TGTGCCAGCAGTTTAGATCGGAACACCGGGGAGCTGTTTTTT | CASSLDRNTGELFF
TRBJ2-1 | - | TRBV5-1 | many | TGCGCCAGCAGCTTGGGGCGGGGGCTAAACAATGAGCAGTTCTTC | CASSLGRGLNNEQFF
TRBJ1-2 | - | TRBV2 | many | TGTGCCAGCAGTGATGCGGCAGCCTATGGCTACACCTTC | CASSDAAAYGYTF
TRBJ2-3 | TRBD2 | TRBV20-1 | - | TGCAGTGCGACTAGCGGGCCACAACAAGATACGCAGTATTTT | CSATSGPQQDTQYF
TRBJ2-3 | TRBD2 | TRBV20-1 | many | TGCAGTGCTAGCCTCGGGGGGAGCACAGATACGCAGTATTTT | CSASLGGSTDTQYF
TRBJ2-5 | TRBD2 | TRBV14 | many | TGTGCCAGCAGCCAAGATGGCCGGGGGGGCCAGTACTTC | CASSQDGRGGQYF
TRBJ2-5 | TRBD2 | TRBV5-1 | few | TGCGCCAGCAGCTTTGGGTCTAGCGGGGGCCAAGAGACCCAGTACTTC | CASSFGSSGGQETQYF
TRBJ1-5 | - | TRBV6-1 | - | TGTGCCAGCAGTGAAGTGGGTCGGGATCAGCCCCAGCATTTT | CASSEVGRDQPQHF
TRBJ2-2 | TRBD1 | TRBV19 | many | TGTGCCAGTAGAGAGACAGGGGGCACCGGGGAGCTGTTTTTT | CASRETGGTGELFF
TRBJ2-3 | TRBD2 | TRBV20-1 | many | TGCAGTTCTAGCGGGGGGGCCTATTATACGCAGTATTTT | CSSSGGAYYTQYF
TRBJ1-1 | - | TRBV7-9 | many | TGTGCCAGCAGCCCGAGTTGGGCAAACACTGAAGCTTTCTTT | CASSPSWANTEAFF
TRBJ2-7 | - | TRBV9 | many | TGTGCCAGCAGCTTCAGCTCCTACGAGCAGTACTTC | CASSFSSYEQYF
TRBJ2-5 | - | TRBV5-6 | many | TGTGCCAGCAGTTTACAGGGTCAGGAGACCCAGTACTTC | CASSLQGQETQYF
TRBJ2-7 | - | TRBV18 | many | TGTGCCAGCTCACCAGAGGTGTCTTCCTACGAGCAGTACTTC | CASSPEVSSYEQYF
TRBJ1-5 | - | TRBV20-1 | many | TGCAGTGCTTCTAACGGTCCTAGCAATCAGCCCCAGCATTTT | CSASNGPSNQPQHF
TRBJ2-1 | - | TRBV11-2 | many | TGTGCCAGCAGCCCCCCCCTGGGTGAGCAGTTCTTC | CASSPPLGEQFF
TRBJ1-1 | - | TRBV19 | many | TGTGCCAGTAATACTGGGGCGGGGGTGAACACTGAAGCTTTCTTT | CASNTGAGVNTEAFF
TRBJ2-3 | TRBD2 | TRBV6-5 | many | TGTGCCAGCAGTTCAGGCGGGGGGGCCACAGATACGCAGTATTTT | CASSSGGGATDTQYF
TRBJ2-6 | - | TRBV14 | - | TGTGCCAGCAGCCACTGGACTCCTGGGGCCATCGTCCTGACTTTC | CASSHWTPGAIVLTF
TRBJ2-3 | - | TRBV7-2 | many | TGTGCCAGCAGCTTACCCAGGACTGGCGGGACAGATACGCAGTATTTT | CASSLPRTGGTDTQYF
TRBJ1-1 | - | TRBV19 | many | TGTGCCAGTAATCGGGGGTGGGCCACTGAAGCTTTCTTT | CASNRGWATEAFF
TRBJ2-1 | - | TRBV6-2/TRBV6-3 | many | TGTGCCAGCAGCCGGACAGCTAACGATCCCAATGAGCAGTTCTTC | CASSRTANDPNEQFF
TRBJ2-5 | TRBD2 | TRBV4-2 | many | TGTGCCAGCAGCCAAGAGGGCCTTGGACTAGCGGGGGAAGAGACCCAGTACTTC | CASSQEGLGLAGEETQYF
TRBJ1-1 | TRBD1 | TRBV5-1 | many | TGCGCCAGCAGCGGGGGACAGCCTACGAACACTGAAGCTTTCTTT | CASSGGQPTNTEAFF
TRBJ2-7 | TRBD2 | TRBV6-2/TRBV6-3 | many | TGTGCCAGCAGTTACTCCCCACTAGCGGGGGGGCTTTCCTACGAGCAGTACTTC | CASSYSPLAGGLSYEQYF
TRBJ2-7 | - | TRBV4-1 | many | TGCGCCAGCAGCCTTGGTGGGATTGGGGTCGAGCAGTACTTC | CASSLGGIGVEQYF
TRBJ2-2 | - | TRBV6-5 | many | TGTGCCAGCAGTTATTTATTTACAGGGATGGTTACCGGGGAGCTGTTTTTT | CASSYLFTGMVTGELFF
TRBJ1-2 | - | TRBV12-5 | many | TGTGCTAGTGGTTTGGAGGGTTTGGGCTACACCTTC | CASGLEGLGYTF
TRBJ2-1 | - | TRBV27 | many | TGTGCCAGCAACGAAAGGGGGTTGGATGAGCAGTTCTTC | CASNERGLDEQFF
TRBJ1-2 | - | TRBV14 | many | TGTGCCAGCAGCCAAGCGAGCCGACGAGGCGGCTACACCTTC | CASSQASRRGGYTF
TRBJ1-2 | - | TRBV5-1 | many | TGCGCCAGCAGCTTGTCGGGGCGCGGCTACACCTTC | CASSLSGRGYTF
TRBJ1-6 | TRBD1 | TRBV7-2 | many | TGTGCCAGCAGCTTAGCAGGGACAGGGGAGGCTTCACCCCTCCACTTT | CASSLAGTGEASPLHF